Presented here are 30 T cell receptor beta chains from one specimen sequenced in a study of cytomegalovirus exposure and HLA in healthy donors. The PCR made use of 60 Vbeta and 13 Jbeta primers. Assay: immunoSEQ multiplex PCR; the TCRdb copy retains only in-frame clones and omits some. The table shows roughly 130,000 clones, with 65% to 90% occurring only once. Sequenced material: PBMCs. Source of these receptors: a young woman in good health and CMV-seropositive.

This clone was observed a few times. The chain has TRBV4-1 and TRBJ2-3; TRBD2 matches at 13 bases. This CDR3 is 16 amino acids long. Trimming at V came to 3 bases and at J to 2 bases, leaving 2 bases not matched to a gene. CDR1 is MGHRA, CDR2 YSYEKL, per germline. CDR3 in DNA: TGCGCCAGCAGCCAGGGGACTAGCGGGGACACAGATACGCAGTATTTT. Translating it yields CASSQGTSGDTDTQYF.

This clone appeared a single time. V and J are TRBV19 and TRBJ2-6; TRBD1 aligns across 11 bases. Germline-derived CDR1 and CDR2 are LNHDA and SQIVND (reference sequence). V dropped 4 bases and J dropped 1; count of bases not matched to a gene: 6. This CDR3 is 18 amino acids long. In DNA, the CDR3 is TGTGCCAGTAGTAGCAGGACAGGGGGCGTATCTGGGGCCAACGTCCTGACTTTC. Its protein is CASSSRTGGVSGANVLTF. Together with reference TRBV19 and TRBJ2-6, the CDR3 gives the full variable domain: DGGITQSPKYLFRKEGQNVTLSCEQNLNHDAMYWYRQDPGQGLRLIYYSQIVNDFQKGDIAEGYSVSREKKESFPLTVTSAQKNPTAFYLCASSSRTGGVSGANVLTFGAGSRLTVL.

The chain has TRBV19 and TRBJ1-2, with D possibly TRBD1 on 6 matching bases. Trimming stripped 7 bases from V and 0 bases from J, with 15 bases between. The CDR3 covers 15 residues. Germline CDR1 reads LNHDA; CDR2 reads SQIVND (reference sequence). The DNA of the CDR3 is TGTGCCAGTAATCATTTACAGGGAGCTAACTATGGCTACACCTTC. Its translation is CASNHLQGANYGYTF.

J is TRBJ1-2 and V is TRBV4-1; D gene unclear. Germline V gene sequence: CDR1 MGHRA, CDR2 YSYEKL. The V and J ends lost 7 bases and 5 bases respectively, with 23 bases between them. The CDR3 sequence is 16 residues long. The CDR3 DNA follows: TGCGCCAGCACCTCCGGCGGGATTGGATTTTCTTATGGCTACACCTTC. It specifies CASTSGGIGFSYGYTF.

V is TRBV20-1 and J is TRBJ2-2; D uncertain. Trimming removed 6 bases at V and 6 bases at J, with 8 bases between. The CDR3 consists of 11 residues. Germline V CDR1 and CDR2: DFQATT, SNEGSKA (reference sequence). The DNA for the CDR3 is TGCAGTGCCCCCGTAGCCGGGGAGCTGTTTTTT. Protein sequence: CSAPVAGELFF.

The rearrangement joins TRBV6-5 to TRBJ1-6; D call uncertain. CDR1 MNHEY and CDR2 SVGAGI come from the germline V gene. V shed 2 bases and J shed 5 bases, with 7 bases lying between them. The CDR3 has 14 residues. Here the CDR3 DNA reads TGTGCCAGCAGTTACGCGCAGGATAATTCACCCCTCCACTTT. It is translated as CASSYAQDNSPLHF.

A few counts support this clone. The gene calls are TRBV7-9 and TRBJ2-5; D is uncertain. The CDR3 is 16 amino acids. Deletions cut 2 bases from V and 5 bases from J, with 18 bases between. Germline CDR1 is SEHNR and CDR2 is FQNEAQ (reference sequence). The CDR3 sequence: CASSLPRYLQVETQYF. The CDR3, as DNA: TGTGCCAGCAGCTTACCCAGGTACCTCCAAGTGGAGACCCAGTACTTC.

This clone has a single count. CDR3 nucleotide sequence: TGTGCCTGGGGGGGGGACCCGGGTTTCGAGCAGTACTTC. Protein: CAWGGDPGFEQYF. The V gene is TRBV30, the J gene TRBJ2-7; 7 positions agree with TRBD2. The germline CDR1 and CDR2 sequences are GTSNPN and SVGIG (reference sequence). CDR3 size: 13 residues. J lost 6 bases, V lost 5 bases, and 10 bases had no gene match.

This clone was detected a few times. The chain is built from TRBV11-2 and TRBJ2-5; the match to TRBD2 covers 7 bases. The CDR3 length is 17 residues. The J segment lost 7 bases and the V segment lost 5 bases, leaving 19 bases of the junction unmatched. CDR1 SGHAT and CDR2 FQNNGV come from the germline V gene. In nucleotides, the CDR3 is TGTGCCAGCAGCCCGGGTGATCTTGGTTTAACGGGGGGGACCCAGTACTTC. It specifies CASSPGDLGLTGGTQYF. The full variable domain, its missing parts supplied by reference TRBV11-2 and TRBJ2-5, is EAGVAQSPRYKIIEKRQSVAFWCNPISGHATLYWYQQILGQGPKLLIQFQNNGVVDDSQLPKDRFSAERLKGVDSTLKIQPAKLEDSAVYLCASSPGDLGLTGGTQYFGPGTRLLVL.

The rearrangement links TRBV11-3 to TRBJ2-7; 12 bases line up with TRBD1. Losses at the gene ends were 5 bases for V and 12 bases for J; bases not matched to a gene: 14. This CDR3 has 15 residues. Germline lookup yields CDR1 SGHNT and CDR2 YENEEA. The CDR3 is CASSADGGTGGDMYF. The CDR3 bases are TGTGCCAGCAGCGCCGATGGGGGGACAGGGGGCGATATGTACTTC.

The chain recombines TRBV6-1 with TRBJ2-7; 9 bases line up with TRBD1. Trimming removed 5 bases from V and 7 bases from J; junction bases left unmatched: 9. The germline gives CDR1 MNHNS, CDR2 SASEGT. The CDR3 length is 14 residues. CDR3 loop: CASSNTGGGYEQYF. CDR3 sequence (DNA): TGTGCCAGCAGTAACACAGGGGGCGGTTATGAGCAGTACTTC.

The J gene is TRBJ2-2, the V gene TRBV5-1, with a possible D match to TRBD1 (6 bases). This CDR3 spans 14 amino acids. V shed 0 bases and J shed 4 bases, with 7 bases lying between them. In germline, CDR1 is SGHRS, CDR2 YFSETQ. The CDR3: CASSLGGGTGELFF. The CDR3 DNA reads TGCGCCAGCAGCTTGGGAGGGGGCACCGGGGAGCTGTTTTTT. Full variable domain (remainder filled in from reference TRBV5-1 and TRBJ2-2): KAGVTQTPRYLIKTRGQQVTLSCSPISGHRSVSWYQQTPGQGLQFLFEYFSETQRNKGNFPGRFSGRQFSNSRSEMNVSTLELGDSALYLCASSLGGGTGELFFGEGSRLTVL.

This clone was seen only a few times. The rearrangement uses TRBV7-3 and TRBJ1-6; possibly TRBD1 for D (5 bases). The CDR3 runs to 15 residues. Per germline, CDR1 SGHTA and CDR2 FQGTGA. Trimming shortened V by 5 bases and J by 10 bases, and 18 bases separated the two germline ends. DNA of the CDR3: TGTGCCAGCAGCCCCCGGGGAGGGGCCGGGTCACCCCTCCACTTT. Its translation: CASSPRGGAGSPLHF.

The J gene is TRBJ2-3, the V gene TRBV28; TRBD1 matches at 9 bases. This CDR3 has 16 amino acids. From germline, CDR1 is MDHEN and CDR2 SYDVKM. The trim removed 6 bases at V and 2 bases at J, leaving 9 bases unmatched. The DNA for the CDR3 is TGTGCCAGCAGCCAGGGACAGGGTTTTTTCACAGATACGCAGTATTTT. Residues: CASSQGQGFFTDTQYF.

The chain links TRBV5-1 to TRBJ2-5, with 7 positions matching TRBD2. This CDR3 comprises 14 residues. Germline loops: CDR1 SGHRS, CDR2 YFSETQ. The junction had 7 bases not matched to a gene; V was cut back by 7 bases and J by 1 base. The CDR3 region is CASALASGQETQYF. CDR3 DNA: TGCGCCAGCGCCCTGGCTAGCGGCCAAGAGACCCAGTACTTC.

V and J are TRBV19 and TRBJ1-5; tentative D call: TRBD1 (6 bases). Germline V gene data show CDR1 as LNHDA and CDR2 as SQIVND (reference sequence). V was clipped by 3 bases and J by 2 bases, with 11 bases between them. The CDR3 length is 15 residues. Here the CDR3 reads CASSMAQGGNQPQHF. CDR3 bases: TGTGCCAGTAGTATGGCACAGGGTGGCAATCAGCCCCAGCATTTT.

J is TRBJ1-5 and V is TRBV7-9; perhaps TRBD1 as D (6 bases). Trimming took 3 bases from V and 1 from J, leaving 10 bases between them. Looked up from germline, CDR1 is SEHNR and CDR2 is FQNEAQ (reference sequence). The CDR3 has 15 amino acids. CDR3 nucleotide sequence: TGTGCCAGCAGCTTGAGGGGGACGAGCAATCAGCCCCAGCATTTT. Its translation: CASSLRGTSNQPQHF.

The gene calls are TRBV7-9 and TRBJ1-1; 7 positions match TRBD1. Per the germline V gene, CDR1 is SEHNR and CDR2 is FQNEAQ (reference sequence). The CDR3 is 12 amino acids. V gave up 5 bases and J gave up 6 bases; unmatched junction bases: 3. CDR3 in amino acids: CASSPGTAEAFF. The CDR3 DNA sequence: TGTGCCAGCAGCCCCGGGACAGCTGAAGCTTTCTTT.

The chain joins TRBV7-8 to TRBJ1-3; D is unclear. The V gene's germline CDR1 is SGHVS and CDR2 FQNEAQ. V was clipped by 5 bases and J by 1 base, with 15 bases between them. CDR3 length equals 16 residues. DNA of the CDR3: TGTGCCAGCAGCCATTTAGAGGCTTCGTCTGGAAACACCATATATTTT. Translation: CASSHLEASSGNTIYF.

The gene calls are TRBV5-6 and TRBJ1-1; D is unresolved. Germline CDR1 reads SGHDT; CDR2 reads YYEEEE. The V end was cut by 2 bases, the J end by 0 bases, with 5 bases between. The CDR3 length is 13 residues. The DNA of the CDR3 is TGTGCCAGCAGCTTTCAGATGAACACTGAAGCTTTCTTT. Its protein product is CASSFQMNTEAFF. The full variable domain, with the rest looked up from reference TRBV5-6 and TRBJ1-1, is DAGVTQSPTHLIKTRGQQVTLRCSPKSGHDTVSWYQQALGQGPQFIFQYYEEEERQRGNFPDRFSGHQFPNYSSELNVNALLLGDSALYLCASSFQMNTEAFFGQGTRLTVV.

The chain joins TRBV2 to TRBJ2-7, with 10 bases fitting TRBD2. CDR1 is SNHLY, CDR2 FYNNEI, per germline. V was pared by 8 bases and J by 7 bases, with 8 bases of the junction left unmatched. CDR3 length equals 13 residues. The chain's CDR3 is CASGSGGAVEQYF. The DNA of the CDR3 is TGTGCCAGCGGAAGCGGGGGGGCGGTTGAGCAGTACTTC.

The CDR3 DNA sequence: TGTGCCAGCAGTCTCAGACAGGGGAGGAATAATGAGCAGTTCTTC. Encoded protein: CASSLRQGRNNEQFF. The V gene is TRBV28, the J gene TRBJ2-1; TRBD1 matches 8 bases. The CDR3 covers 15 residues. In germline, CDR1 is MDHEN, CDR2 SYDVKM. J gave up 7 bases and V 5 bases, and 10 bases lay outside the gene matches. Looking up the rest from reference TRBV28 and TRBJ2-1 gives the full variable domain: DVKVTQSSRYLVKRTGEKVFLECVQDMDHENMFWYRQDPGLGLRLIYFSYDVKMKEKGDIPEGYSVSREKKERFSLILESASTNQTSMYLCASSLRQGRNNEQFFGPGTRLTVL.

This rearrangement joins TRBV7-9 to TRBJ1-3, with 8 positions matching TRBD1. This CDR3 has 16 amino acids. J gave up 4 bases and V 5 bases, and 10 bases lay outside the gene matches. CDR1 is SEHNR and CDR2 is FQNEAQ in the germline V gene (reference sequence). The CDR3 region is CASSPAGQGEGNTIYF. CDR3 DNA sequence: TGTGCCAGCAGCCCTGCAGGACAGGGTGAAGGAAACACCATATATTTT.

This chain uses TRBV7-9 with TRBJ1-2, with 10 bases lining up with TRBD1. Germline lookup yields CDR1 SEHNR and CDR2 FQNEAQ (reference sequence). The CDR3 spans 15 residues. Unmatched junction bases numbered 7, after V lost 5 bases and J lost 4 bases. The CDR3 loop reads CASSRQGANPYGYTF. The CDR3 nucleotides are TGTGCCAGCAGCAGACAGGGGGCAAACCCCTATGGCTACACCTTC.

Written as DNA, the CDR3 is TGTGCCAGCAGTGAACTTACGGATAGCCGCTATGAGCAGTTCTTC. Encoded protein: CASSELTDSRYEQFF. The gene calls are TRBV6-1 and TRBJ2-1; D unclear. V lost 2 bases, J lost 8 bases, and 16 bases lay in between. Germline values: CDR1 MNHNS, CDR2 SASEGT. This CDR3 contains 15 residues.

The V and J genes are TRBV5-6 and TRBJ2-5; TRBD2 might be the D (5 bases). The CDR3 has 15 residues. Trimming pared 2 bases from V and 6 bases from J, leaving 17 bases between. The V gene's germline CDR1 is SGHDT and CDR2 YYEEEE. DNA of the CDR3: TGTGCCAGCAGCTTTGAGGGTTGGGGAGTAAAGACCCAGTACTTC. Protein product: CASSFEGWGVKTQYF.

This clone was counted a single time. The chain joins TRBV25-1 to TRBJ2-7; 7 positions match TRBD1. Germline lookup yields CDR1 MGHDK and CDR2 SYGVNS. CDR3 size: 15 residues. Losses at the gene ends were 1 base for V and 6 bases for J; bases not matched to a gene: 9. In nucleotides, the CDR3 is TGTGCCAGCAGTGAATCGGTGACAGGGTTGAGCGAGCAGTACTTC. Amino acids: CASSESVTGLSEQYF.

The V and J genes are TRBV19 and TRBJ1-1, with a tentative D call TRBD1 (6 bases). CDR3 length equals 14 residues. Germline lookup yields CDR1 LNHDA and CDR2 SQIVND (reference sequence). Trimming took off 10 bases at V and 4 bases at J, with 19 bases between the two ends. As DNA, the CDR3 is TGTGCCACAAAAGAGGGAGGGGGAATCACTGAAGCTTTCTTT. Translating gives CATKEGGGITEAFF.

This chain links TRBV28 with TRBJ2-7, with 8 bases aligning to TRBD1. Trimming at V came to 10 bases and at J to 4 bases, leaving 12 bases not matched to a gene. The CDR3 loop spans 14 amino acids. Germline CDR1 MDHEN, CDR2 SYDVKM. In DNA form, the CDR3 reads TGTGCCATCTCCTCGACAGGGGCGAATTACGAGCAGTACTTC. Amino acids: CAISSTGANYEQYF. The variable domain in full, completed from reference TRBV28 and TRBJ2-7, reads DVKVTQSSRYLVKRTGEKVFLECVQDMDHENMFWYRQDPGLGLRLIYFSYDVKMKEKGDIPEGYSVSREKKERFSLILESASTNQTSMYLCAISSTGANYEQYFGPGTRLTVT.

CDR3 amino acids: CASSRVEEKLFF. Written as DNA, the CDR3 is TGTGCCAGCAGCCGGGTTGAGGAAAAACTGTTTTTT. The chain combines TRBV7-9 with TRBJ1-4; unclear D gene. CDR3 length equals 12 residues. The germline V and J ends were trimmed by 5 bases and 8 bases, with 9 bases remaining between them. CDR1 SEHNR and CDR2 FQNEAQ come from the germline V gene (reference sequence).